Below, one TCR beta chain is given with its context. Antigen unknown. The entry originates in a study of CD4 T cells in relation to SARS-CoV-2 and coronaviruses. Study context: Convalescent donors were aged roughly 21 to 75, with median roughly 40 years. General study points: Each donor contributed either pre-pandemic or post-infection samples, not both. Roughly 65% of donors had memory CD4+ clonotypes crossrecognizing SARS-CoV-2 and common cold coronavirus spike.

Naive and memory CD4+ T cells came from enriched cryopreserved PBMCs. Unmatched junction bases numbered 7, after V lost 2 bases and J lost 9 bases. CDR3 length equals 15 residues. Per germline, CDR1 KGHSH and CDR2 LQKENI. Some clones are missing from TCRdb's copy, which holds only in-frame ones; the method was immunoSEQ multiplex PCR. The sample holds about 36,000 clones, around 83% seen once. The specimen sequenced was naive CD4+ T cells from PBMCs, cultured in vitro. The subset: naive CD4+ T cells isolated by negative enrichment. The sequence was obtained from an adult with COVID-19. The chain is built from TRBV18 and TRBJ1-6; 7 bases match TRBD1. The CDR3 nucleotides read TGTGCCAGCTCACCATCCCGGGACAGCGCTTCACCCCTCCACTTT. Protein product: CASSPSRDSASPLHF.